Each of the 7 T cell receptor beta chains below was sequenced from the same sample in a study of neurological immune-mediated disorders. TCRdb re-called the 5' RACE reads through MiXCR, storing one row per CDR3 protein. The table lists tens of thousands of distinct CDR3 sequences, roughly 4.9% of them singletons, with 2.2% in the top ten. The sequencing input was PBMCs. Source of these receptors: a woman in her seventies with multiple sclerosis.

In this sample, this clonotype turned up many times. The chain has TRBV7-9 and TRBJ2-1; D is unresolved. V shed 1 base and J shed 9 bases, with 7 bases lying between them. Looked up from germline, CDR1 is SEHNR and CDR2 is FQNEAQ (reference sequence). The CDR3 covers 12 residues. CDR3 in amino acids: CASSLVDLEQFF. The CDR3 DNA reads TGTGCCAGCAGCTTAGTCGACCTTGAGCAGTTCTTC.

This clonotype was observed at least ten times. This rearrangement joins TRBV20-1 to TRBJ2-1, with 8 nucleotides matching TRBD2. This CDR3 has 15 residues. Trimming took 0 bases from V and 4 from J; bases not matched to a gene: 5. Per germline, CDR1 DFQATT and CDR2 SNEGSKA (reference sequence). CDR3 protein: CSARDTTSGYNEQFF. DNA of the CDR3: TGCAGTGCTAGAGATACAACTAGCGGTTACAATGAGCAGTTCTTC.

At least ten counts were recorded for this clonotype. The V and J genes are TRBV20-1 and TRBJ2-5; possible D gene TRBD2, 6 bases. This CDR3 contains 13 residues. Germline V gene lookup returns CDR1 DFQATT and CDR2 SNEGSKA (reference sequence). Between the trimmed V and J ends, which lost 1 base and 5 bases, there was a span of 11 bases. The CDR3 loop is CSARGPGVETQYF. The CDR3 region has the DNA TGCAGTGCTAGAGGACCGGGAGTGGAGACCCAGTACTTC.

This clonotype was counted at least ten times. The genes are TRBV5-1 and TRBJ2-1; TRBD1 might be the D (6 bases). The V end was cut by 4 bases, the J end by 6 bases, with 11 bases between. Germline loops: CDR1 SGHRS, CDR2 YFSETQ. The CDR3 runs 13 residues. The CDR3 loop is CASSPGTRNEQFF. In DNA, the CDR3 is TGCGCCAGCAGCCCCGGGACACGCAATGAGCAGTTCTTC.

Turning to this clonotype: Just one base apart from a much larger clone, this may be a read error. The CDR3 loop is CASSKLAAGGAFF. CDR3 bases: TGTGCCAGCAGCAAGTTAGCCGCGGGGGGTGCGTTCTTC. The rearrangement links TRBV12-3 or TRBV12-4 to TRBJ2-1, with 8 bases that match TRBD2. J lost 15 bases, V lost 6 bases, and 13 bases had no gene match. The CDR3 is 13 amino acids.

This clonotype occurred many times. V is TRBV5-1 and J is TRBJ2-7; 8 bases align to TRBD2. Trimming at V came to 6 bases and at J to 1 base, leaving 3 bases not matched to a gene. CDR3 length: 13 amino acids. Germline loops: CDR1 SGHRS, CDR2 YFSETQ. The CDR3 region has the DNA TGCGCCAGCAAACGCGGGGGGTCCTACGAGCAGTACTTC. Translating it yields CASKRGGSYEQYF.

This clonotype appeared many times. This rearrangement joins TRBV5-1 to TRBJ1-5; D is uncertain. V shed 4 bases and J shed 2 bases, with 10 bases lying between them. Germline loops: CDR1 SGHRS, CDR2 YFSETQ. The CDR3 has 14 amino acids. DNA for the CDR3: TGCGCCAGCAGCCTCGAGGGAGGCAATCAGCCCCAGCATTTT. It yields the protein CASSLEGGNQPQHF.